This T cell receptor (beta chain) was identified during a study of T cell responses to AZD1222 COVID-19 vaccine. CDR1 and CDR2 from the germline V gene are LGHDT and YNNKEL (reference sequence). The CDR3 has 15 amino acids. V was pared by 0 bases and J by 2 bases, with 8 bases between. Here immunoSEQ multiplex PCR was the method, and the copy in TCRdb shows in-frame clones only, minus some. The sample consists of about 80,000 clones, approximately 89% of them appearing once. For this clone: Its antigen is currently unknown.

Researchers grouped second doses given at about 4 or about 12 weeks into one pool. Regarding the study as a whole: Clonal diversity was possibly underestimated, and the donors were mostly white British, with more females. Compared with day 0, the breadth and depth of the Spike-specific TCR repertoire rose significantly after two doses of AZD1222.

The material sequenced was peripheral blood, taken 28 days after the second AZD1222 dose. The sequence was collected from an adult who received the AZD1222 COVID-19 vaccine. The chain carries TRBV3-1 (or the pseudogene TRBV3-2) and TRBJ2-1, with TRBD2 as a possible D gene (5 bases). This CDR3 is CASSQDLATYNEQFF. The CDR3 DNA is TGTGCCAGCAGCCAAGATCTAGCCACCTACAATGAGCAGTTCTTC.